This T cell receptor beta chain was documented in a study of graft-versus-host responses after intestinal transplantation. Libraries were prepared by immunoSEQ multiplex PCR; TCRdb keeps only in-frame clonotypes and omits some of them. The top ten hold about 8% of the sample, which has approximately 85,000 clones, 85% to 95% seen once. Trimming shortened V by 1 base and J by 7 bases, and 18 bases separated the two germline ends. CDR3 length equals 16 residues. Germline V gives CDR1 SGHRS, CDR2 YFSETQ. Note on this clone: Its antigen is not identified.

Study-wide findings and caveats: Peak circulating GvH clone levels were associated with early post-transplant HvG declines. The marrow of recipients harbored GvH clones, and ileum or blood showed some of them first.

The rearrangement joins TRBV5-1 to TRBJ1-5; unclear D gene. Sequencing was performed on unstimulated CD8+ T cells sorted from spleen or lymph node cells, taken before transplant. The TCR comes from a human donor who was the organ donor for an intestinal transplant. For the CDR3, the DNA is TGCGCCAGCAGCTTGTCGTTCCGGGGAAGTAGACAGCCCCAGCATTTT. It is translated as CASSLSFRGSRQPQHF. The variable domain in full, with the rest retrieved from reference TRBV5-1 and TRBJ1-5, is KAGVTQTPRYLIKTRGQQVTLSCSPISGHRSVSWYQQTPGQGLQFLFEYFSETQRNKGNFPGRFSGRQFSNSRSEMNVSTLELGDSALYLCASSLSFRGSRQPQHFGDGTRLSIL.